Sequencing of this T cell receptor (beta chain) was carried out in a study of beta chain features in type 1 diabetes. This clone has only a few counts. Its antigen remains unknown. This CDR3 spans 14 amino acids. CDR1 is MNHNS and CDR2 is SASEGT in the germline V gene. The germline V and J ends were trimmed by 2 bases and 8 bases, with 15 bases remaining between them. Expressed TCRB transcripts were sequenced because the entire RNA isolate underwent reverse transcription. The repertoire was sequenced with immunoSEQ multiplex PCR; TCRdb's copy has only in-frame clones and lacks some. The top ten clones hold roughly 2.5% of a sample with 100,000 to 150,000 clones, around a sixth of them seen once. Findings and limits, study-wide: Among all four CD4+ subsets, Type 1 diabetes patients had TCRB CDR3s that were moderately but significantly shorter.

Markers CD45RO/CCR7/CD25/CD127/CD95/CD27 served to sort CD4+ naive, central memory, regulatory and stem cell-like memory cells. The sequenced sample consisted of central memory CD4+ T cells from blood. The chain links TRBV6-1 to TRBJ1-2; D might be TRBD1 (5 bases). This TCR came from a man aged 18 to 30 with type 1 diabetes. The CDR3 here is CASSEKGTPWGYTF. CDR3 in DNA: TGTGCCAGCAGTGAAAAGGGGACTCCTTGGGGCTACACCTTC.